This record concerns one TCR beta chain sequence. The entry originates in a study of tumor and adjacent non-tumor tissue in lung cancer. This CDR3 has 13 residues. V shed 9 bases and J shed 2 bases, with 11 bases lying between them. The germline V gene encodes CDR1 ENHRY and CDR2 SYGVKD. A modified ARM-PCR protocol with three rounds of nested PCR amplified TCRbeta. TCRdb passed the multiplex PCR reads through MiXCR, listing each CDR3 protein once. The table lists some 80,000 distinct CDR3 sequences, less than 85% of them singletons. RNA was extracted from bulk tissue without any cell sorting. Distant lung tissue was collected more than 3 cm away from the tumor edge.

The clonotype was recovered from a man aged 65-85 years with non-small cell lung cancer. The chain combines TRBV10-3 with TRBJ1-5, with D perhaps TRBD1 (5 bases). Sequencing was performed on distant non-tumor lung tissue. The CDR3 DNA sequence: TGTGCCATTCGGGGGGAGGGCAATCAGCCCCAGCATTTT. Encoded protein: CAIRGEGNQPQHF.